This T cell receptor (beta chain) was documented in a study of CD8 T cells in ankylosing spondylitis (dated by TCRdb to 2016 to 2017). As for the study more broadly: The study set out to find disease-linked TCR variants by profiling T cell receptor beta repertoires in ankylosing spondylitis patients and healthy donors. The whole study cohort included 108 healthy donors and 25 ankylosing spondylitis patients. Peripheral blood was sampled, and synovial fluid was also collected from ankylosing spondylitis patients.

The CDR3 covers 15 residues, taking in both the cysteine and the phenylalanine. Left in the record is the CDR3 DNA by itself, 45 bases read in frame from the first base. Trimming accounts for 0 bases at V and 6 bases at J, while the number of junction bases matched to no gene is 7. Sequencing took place on an Illumina HiSeq 2500. Quantitative 5'-RACE with molecular barcodes was used to prepare TCR beta libraries. Concerning the study's data processing: A new computational method, built on a probabilistic model of VDJ rearrangement, was used to identify disease-linked TCR variants. The raw public reads went through TCRdb reprocessing: fastp at Q25, MiXCR clone calling, in-frame beta chains kept. Rows are combined by CDR3 protein, so each entry shows the most common genes and DNA. V and J calls and clone size were set by TCRdb, not the authors. The sample table lists around 250,000 distinct CDR3 sequences, around 10% of them with a count of one. The ten largest make up around 7% of the sample.

Overall study results and their limits: The disease-linked clones showed a CD8+ phenotype and occurred at relatively low frequencies in peripheral blood. Some of the motif variants had been reported before in the synovial fluid and blood of reactive arthritis patients, a finding that suggests common disease-initiation mechanisms. A TCR beta motif made up of several highly homologous amino acid variants appeared to be characteristic of blood from ankylosing spondylitis patients. The disease-linked clones were reported as significantly enriched in matched synovial fluid samples from ankylosing spondylitis patients.

With respect to this clonotype: No antigen is known for it. The sample holds no much larger clone one base away, and base qualities are not on file.

This sequence originates from a male donor with ankylosing spondylitis or in good health (not recorded which). Sequencing used blood, either unsorted or a sorted T cell fraction (not recorded which). The chain uses TRBV12-3 or TRBV12-4 and TRBJ2-7, with 8 bases matching TRBD2. The DNA reads TGTGCCAGCAGTTTAGCGAGTAGCGGGATAGGCGAGCAGTACTTC. It specifies CASSLASSGIGEQYF.